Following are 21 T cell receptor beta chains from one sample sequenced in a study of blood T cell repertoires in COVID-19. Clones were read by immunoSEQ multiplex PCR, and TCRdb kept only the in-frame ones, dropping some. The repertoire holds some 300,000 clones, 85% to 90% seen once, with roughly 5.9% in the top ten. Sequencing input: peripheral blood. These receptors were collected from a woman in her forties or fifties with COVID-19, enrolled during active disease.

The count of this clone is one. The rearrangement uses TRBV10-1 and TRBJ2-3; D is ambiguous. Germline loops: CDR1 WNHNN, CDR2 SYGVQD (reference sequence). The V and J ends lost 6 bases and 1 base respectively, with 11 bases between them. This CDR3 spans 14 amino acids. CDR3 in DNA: TGCGCCAGCAGGAGTGGGCACGGCACAGATACGCAGTATTTT. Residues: CASRSGHGTDTQYF.

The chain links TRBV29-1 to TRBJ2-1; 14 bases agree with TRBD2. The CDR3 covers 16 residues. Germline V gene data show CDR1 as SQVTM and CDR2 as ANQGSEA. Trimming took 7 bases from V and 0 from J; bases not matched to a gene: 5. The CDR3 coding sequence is TGCAGCGCTAGAGGGACTAGCGGGAGCTCCTACAATGAGCAGTTCTTC. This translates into CSARGTSGSSYNEQFF.

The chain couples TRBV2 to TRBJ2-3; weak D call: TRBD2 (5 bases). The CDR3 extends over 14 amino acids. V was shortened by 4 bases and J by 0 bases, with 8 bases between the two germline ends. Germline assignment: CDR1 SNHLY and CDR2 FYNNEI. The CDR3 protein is CASSGGLSTDTQYF. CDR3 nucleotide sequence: TGTGCCAGCAGTGGCGGGTTGAGCACAGATACGCAGTATTTT. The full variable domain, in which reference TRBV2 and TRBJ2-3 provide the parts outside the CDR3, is EPEVTQTPSHQVTQMGQEVILRCVPISNHLYFYWYRQILGQKVEFLVSFYNNEISEKSEIFDDQFSVERPDGSNFTLKIRSTKLEDSAMYFCASSGGLSTDTQYFGPGTRLTVL.

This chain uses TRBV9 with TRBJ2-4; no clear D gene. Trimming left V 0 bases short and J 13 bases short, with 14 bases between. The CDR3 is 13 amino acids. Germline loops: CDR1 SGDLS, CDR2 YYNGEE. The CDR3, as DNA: TGTGCCAGCAGCGTAGGAGTCGAGGAGAAACAGTACTTC. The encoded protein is CASSVGVEEKQYF.

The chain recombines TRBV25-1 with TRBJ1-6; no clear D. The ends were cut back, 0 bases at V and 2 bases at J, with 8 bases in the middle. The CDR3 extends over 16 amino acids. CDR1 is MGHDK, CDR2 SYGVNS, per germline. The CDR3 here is CASSEYTTAYNSPLHF. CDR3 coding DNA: TGTGCCAGCAGTGAATATACAACAGCCTATAATTCACCCCTCCACTTT.

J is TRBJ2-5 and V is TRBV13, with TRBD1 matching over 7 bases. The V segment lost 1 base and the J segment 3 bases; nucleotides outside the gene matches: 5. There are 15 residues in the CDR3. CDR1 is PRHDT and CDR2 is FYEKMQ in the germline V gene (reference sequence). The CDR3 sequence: CASSLVGGQKETQYF. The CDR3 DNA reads TGTGCCAGCAGCTTAGTTGGGGGACAGAAAGAGACCCAGTACTTC.

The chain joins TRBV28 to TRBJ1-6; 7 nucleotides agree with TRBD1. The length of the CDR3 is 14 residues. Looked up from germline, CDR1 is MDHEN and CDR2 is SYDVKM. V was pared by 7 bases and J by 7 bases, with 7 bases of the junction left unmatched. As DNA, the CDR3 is TGTGCCAGCATCCTCAGGGGGTGGAATTCACCCCTCCACTTT. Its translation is CASILRGWNSPLHF.

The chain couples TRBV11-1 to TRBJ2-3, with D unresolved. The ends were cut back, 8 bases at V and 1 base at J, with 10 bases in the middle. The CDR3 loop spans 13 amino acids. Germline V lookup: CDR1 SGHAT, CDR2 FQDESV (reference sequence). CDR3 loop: CASDSAGTDTQYF. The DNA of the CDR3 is TGTGCCAGCGACTCGGCAGGCACAGATACGCAGTATTTT. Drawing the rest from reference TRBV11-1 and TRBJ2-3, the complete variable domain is EAEVAQSPRYKITEKSQAVAFWCDPISGHATLYWYRQILGQGPELLVQFQDESVVDDSQLPKDRFSAERLKGVDSTLKIQPAELGDSAMYLCASDSAGTDTQYFGPGTRLTVL.

CDR3 sequence: CASSLGTTTDTQYF. The CDR3 DNA follows: TGTGCCAGCAGCTTAGGGACTACCACAGATACGCAGTATTTT. V and J are TRBV11-2 and TRBJ2-3; the D gene is possibly TRBD2 (6 bases). Trimming shortened V by 1 base and J by 2 bases, and 7 bases separated the two germline ends. This CDR3 is built from 14 residues. The germline V gene has CDR1 SGHAT and CDR2 FQNNGV.

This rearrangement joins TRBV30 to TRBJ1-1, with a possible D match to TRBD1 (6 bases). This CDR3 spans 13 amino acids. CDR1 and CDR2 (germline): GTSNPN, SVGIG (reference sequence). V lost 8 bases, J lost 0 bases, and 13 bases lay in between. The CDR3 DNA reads TGTGCCCTAGACACAGGGCTGAACACTGAAGCTTTCTTT. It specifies CALDTGLNTEAFF.

The CDR3 spells CASSLAQGATEAFF. Written as DNA, the CDR3 is TGCGCCAGCAGCTTGGCGCAGGGGGCCACTGAAGCTTTCTTT. This chain joins TRBV5-1 and TRBJ1-1; 8 bases map to TRBD1. CDR1 and CDR2 from the germline V gene are SGHRS and YFSETQ. The CDR3 is 14 amino acids. Trimming removed 0 bases from V and 4 bases from J; junction bases left unmatched: 2.

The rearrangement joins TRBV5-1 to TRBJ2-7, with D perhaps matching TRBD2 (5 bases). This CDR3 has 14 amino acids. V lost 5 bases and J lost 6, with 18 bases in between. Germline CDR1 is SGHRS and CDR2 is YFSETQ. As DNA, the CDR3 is TGCGCCAGCAGTGAGGGTTCCAGCTCCGGCGAGCAGTACTTC. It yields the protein CASSEGSSSGEQYF.

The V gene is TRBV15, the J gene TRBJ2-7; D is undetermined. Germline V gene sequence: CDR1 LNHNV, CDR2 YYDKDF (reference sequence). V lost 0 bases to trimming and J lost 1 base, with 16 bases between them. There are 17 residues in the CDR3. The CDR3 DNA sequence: TGTGCCACCAGCAGAGACCCCCTTGGTAGTGGTTCCTACGAGCAGTACTTC. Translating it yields CATSRDPLGSGSYEQYF.

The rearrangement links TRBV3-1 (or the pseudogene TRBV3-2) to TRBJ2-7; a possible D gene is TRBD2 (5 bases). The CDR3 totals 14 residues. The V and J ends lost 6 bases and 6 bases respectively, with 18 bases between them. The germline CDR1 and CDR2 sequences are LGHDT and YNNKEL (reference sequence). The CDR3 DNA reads TGTGCCAGCAGATCACTAGGGTCCCCGCTCGAGCAGTACTTC. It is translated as CASRSLGSPLEQYF.

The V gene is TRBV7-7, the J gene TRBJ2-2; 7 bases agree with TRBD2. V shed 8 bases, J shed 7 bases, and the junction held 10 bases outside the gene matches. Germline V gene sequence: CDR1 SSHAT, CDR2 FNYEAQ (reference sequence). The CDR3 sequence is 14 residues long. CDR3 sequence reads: CASGNFGRNGELFF. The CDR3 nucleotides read TGTGCCAGCGGTAACTTCGGGAGGAACGGGGAGCTGTTTTTT. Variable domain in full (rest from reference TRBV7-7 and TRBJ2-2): GAGVSQSPRYKVTKRGQDVTLRCDPISSHATLYWYQQALGQGPEFLTYFNYEAQPDKSGLPSDRFSAERPEGSISTLTIQRTEQRDSAMYRCASGNFGRNGELFFGEGSRLTVL.

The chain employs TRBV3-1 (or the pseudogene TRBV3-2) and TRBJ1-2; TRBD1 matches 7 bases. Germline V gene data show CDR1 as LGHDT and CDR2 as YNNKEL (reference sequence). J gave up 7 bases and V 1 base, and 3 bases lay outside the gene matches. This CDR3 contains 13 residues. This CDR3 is CASSQAGGGGYTF. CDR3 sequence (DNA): TGTGCCAGCAGCCAAGCAGGGGGTGGTGGCTACACCTTC.

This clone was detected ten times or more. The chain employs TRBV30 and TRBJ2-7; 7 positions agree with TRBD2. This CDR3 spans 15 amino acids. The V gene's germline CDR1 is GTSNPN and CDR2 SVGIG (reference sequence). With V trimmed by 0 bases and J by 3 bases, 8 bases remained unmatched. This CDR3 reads CAWSVRGSLFYEQYF. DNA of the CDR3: TGTGCCTGGAGTGTACGCGGGAGTCTATTCTACGAGCAGTACTTC.

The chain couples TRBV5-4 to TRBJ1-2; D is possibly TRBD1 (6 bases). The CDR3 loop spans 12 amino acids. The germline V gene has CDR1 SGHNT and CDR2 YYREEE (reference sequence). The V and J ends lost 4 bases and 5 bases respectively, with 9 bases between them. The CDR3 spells CASSTTGYGYTF. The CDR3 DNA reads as TGTGCCAGCAGCACCACAGGGTATGGCTACACCTTC. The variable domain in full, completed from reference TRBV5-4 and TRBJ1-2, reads ETGVTQSPTHLIKTRGQQVTLRCSSQSGHNTVSWYQQALGQGPQFIFQYYREEENGRGNFPPRFSGLQFPNYSSELNVNALELDDSALYLCASSTTGYGYTFGSGTRLTVV.

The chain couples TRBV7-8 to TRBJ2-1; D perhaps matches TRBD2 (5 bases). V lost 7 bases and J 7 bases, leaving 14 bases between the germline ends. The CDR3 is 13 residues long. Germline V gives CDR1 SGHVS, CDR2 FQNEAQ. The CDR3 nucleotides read TGTGCCAGCAACCGAGGACTTGGGAATGAGCAGTTCTTC. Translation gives CASNRGLGNEQFF.

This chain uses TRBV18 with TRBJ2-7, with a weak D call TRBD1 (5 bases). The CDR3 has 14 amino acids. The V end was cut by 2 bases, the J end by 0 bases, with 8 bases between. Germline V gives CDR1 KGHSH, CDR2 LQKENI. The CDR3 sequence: CASSPWTSSYEQYF. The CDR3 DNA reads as TGTGCCAGCTCACCATGGACAAGCTCCTACGAGCAGTACTTC.

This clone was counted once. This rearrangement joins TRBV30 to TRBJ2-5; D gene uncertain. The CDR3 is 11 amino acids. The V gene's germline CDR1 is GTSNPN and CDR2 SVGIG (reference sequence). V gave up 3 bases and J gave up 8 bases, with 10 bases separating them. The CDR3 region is CAWRKPGTQYF. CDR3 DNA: TGTGCCTGGAGGAAACCGGGTACCCAGTACTTC.